The 23 T cell receptor beta chains given below trace back to one sample, sequenced in a study of blood T cell repertoires in COVID-19. The table came from immunoSEQ multiplex PCR; TCRdb's copy has only in-frame clones and leaves some out. The sample holds about 300,000 clones, around 88% seen once. The sequencing sample was made of peripheral blood. These receptors came from a woman aged 25 to 39 who had recovered from COVID-19.

The chain uses TRBV5-5 and TRBJ2-2, with 10 bases aligning to TRBD2. V lost 7 bases and J lost 4; bases outside the gene matches: 4. CDR1 and CDR2 from the germline V gene are SGHKS and YYEKEE (reference sequence). The CDR3 loop spans 14 amino acids. The CDR3 DNA sequence: TGTGCCAGCGGGACTAGCGCGGTCACCGGGGAGCTGTTTTTT. Protein sequence: CASGTSAVTGELFF.

The chain carries TRBV20-1 and TRBJ1-6, with D tentatively TRBD1 (5 bases). CDR3 length: 16 residues. Trimming shortened V by 3 bases and J by 0 bases, and 12 bases separated the two germline ends. Germline CDR1 is DFQATT and CDR2 is SNEGSKA (reference sequence). CDR3 loop: CSASQGTFSYNSPLHF. In nucleotides, the CDR3 is TGCAGTGCTAGTCAGGGAACGTTCTCCTATAATTCACCCCTCCACTTT.

This chain uses TRBV10-3 with TRBJ2-2; D possibly corresponds to TRBD2 (5 bases). The CDR3 runs to 14 residues. Looked up from germline, CDR1 is ENHRY and CDR2 is SYGVKD. Deletions cut 8 bases from V and 3 bases from J, with 13 bases between. This CDR3 is CAIRWTDDTGELFF. CDR3 nucleotide sequence: TGTGCCATCCGTTGGACTGACGACACCGGGGAGCTGTTTTTT.

The chain combines TRBV12-3 or TRBV12-4 with TRBJ2-1, with 9 bases identical to TRBD2. The J segment lost 13 bases and the V segment lost 3 bases, leaving 7 bases of the junction unmatched. The CDR3 is 13 residues long. The CDR3 loop reads CASSLLVAGVQFF. CDR3 in DNA: TGTGCCAGCAGTTTGCTGGTAGCGGGGGTTCAGTTCTTC.

This chain joins TRBV18 and TRBJ1-1; 11 bases are shared with TRBD1. Looked up from germline, CDR1 is KGHSH and CDR2 is LQKENI. Trimming cost V 2 bases and J 6 bases; bases outside gene matches: 8. This CDR3 region has 16 residues. This CDR3 reads CASSPGQGARHAEAFF. The CDR3 region has the DNA TGTGCCAGCTCACCAGGACAGGGGGCGAGGCACGCTGAAGCTTTCTTT.

The V gene is TRBV19, the J gene TRBJ1-5, with D possibly being TRBD1 (5 bases). CDR1 and CDR2 from the germline V gene are LNHDA and SQIVND (reference sequence). This CDR3 comprises 16 residues. Trimming stripped 5 bases from V and 2 bases from J, with 16 bases between. Here the CDR3 DNA reads TGTGCCAGTAGTCCCCCCTTGGGGGGGGGCAATCAGCCCCAGCATTTT. Its translation is CASSPPLGGGNQPQHF.

The chain joins TRBV27 to TRBJ1-4; 7 positions agree with TRBD1. CDR1 and CDR2 (germline): MNHEY, SMNVEV (reference sequence). The CDR3 consists of 15 residues. The V gene end was trimmed by 7 bases and the J gene end by 8 bases; junction bases not matched to a gene: 13. The CDR3 DNA sequence: TGTGCCAGCAACAAACAGGGGCTTGAGGGAGAAAAACTGTTTTTT. Amino acid sequence: CASNKQGLEGEKLFF.

J is TRBJ1-5 and V is TRBV6-5; a possible D gene is TRBD1 (5 bases). Germline V gene sequence: CDR1 MNHEY, CDR2 SVGAGI. Trimming took off 6 bases at V and 4 bases at J, with 13 bases between the two ends. This CDR3 is built from 14 residues. DNA for the CDR3: TGTGCCAGCAGAGCCGGGGGGGGAAATCAGCCCCAGCATTTT. Its protein is CASRAGGGNQPQHF.

This clone was found a few times. V is TRBV28 and J is TRBJ1-4; weak D call: TRBD1 (6 bases). V gave up 6 bases and J gave up 2 bases, with 10 bases separating them. This CDR3 is 14 amino acids long. Germline values: CDR1 MDHEN, CDR2 SYDVKM. CDR3 coding DNA: TGTGCCAGCAGACCCGACAGGACTAATGAAAAACTGTTTTTT. It specifies CASRPDRTNEKLFF.

The V call is TRBV9, the J call TRBJ2-7; D gene uncertain. Germline CDR1 is SGDLS and CDR2 is YYNGEE. This CDR3 has 15 amino acids. The V end was cut by 0 bases, the J end by 0 bases, with 10 bases between. The CDR3 nucleotides read TGTGCCAGCAGCGTAGGGTGGGCGAGCTCCTACGAGCAGTACTTC. Translated: CASSVGWASSYEQYF.

This sequence joins TRBV19 and TRBJ2-1; 7 positions match TRBD2. This CDR3 is built from 12 residues. Germline CDR1 is LNHDA and CDR2 is SQIVND (reference sequence). Unmatched junction bases numbered 2, after V lost 3 bases and J lost 9 bases. Here the CDR3 DNA reads TGTGCCAGTAGTATCGGGGGGAGTGAGCAGTTCTTC. This encodes CASSIGGSEQFF.

This clone came up a few times. The rearrangement links TRBV30 to TRBJ1-6; D is uncertain. Looked up from germline, CDR1 is GTSNPN and CDR2 is SVGIG (reference sequence). Trimming pared 4 bases from V and 5 bases from J, leaving 9 bases between. The CDR3 is 13 amino acids. The CDR3 sequence: CAWTEVHNSPLHF. CDR3 DNA: TGTGCCTGGACAGAGGTCCATAATTCACCCCTCCACTTT.

The genes are TRBV18 and TRBJ2-1; D is perhaps TRBD1 (6 bases). This CDR3 region has 15 residues. Deletions cut 0 bases from V and 4 bases from J, with 10 bases between. In germline, CDR1 is KGHSH, CDR2 LQKENI. CDR3 protein: CASSPPRGPYNEQFF. CDR3 DNA sequence: TGTGCCAGCTCACCACCCAGGGGACCTTACAATGAGCAGTTCTTC.

The V call is TRBV2, the J call TRBJ2-7; no clear D. V gave up 3 bases and J gave up 6 bases, with 6 bases separating them. Germline V gives CDR1 SNHLY, CDR2 FYNNEI. The CDR3 length is 11 residues. The CDR3 DNA reads TGTGCCAGCAGTGAGTGGGCCGAGCAGTACTTC. This sequence encodes CASSEWAEQYF.

The chain uses TRBV6-6 and TRBJ2-2; 14 bases are shared with TRBD2. CDR3 size: 18 residues. CDR1 MNHNY and CDR2 SVGAGI come from the germline V gene (reference sequence). The ends lost 5 bases at V and 4 bases at J; junction bases unmatched: 9. The CDR3 DNA reads TGTGCCAGCAGTCCAAGACTAGCGGGGGGGATCGGCACCGGGGAGCTGTTTTTT. The encoded protein is CASSPRLAGGIGTGELFF.

This chain connects TRBV5-1 to TRBJ1-6; 10 bases align to TRBD1. Germline-derived CDR1 and CDR2 are SGHRS and YFSETQ. V shed 0 bases, J shed 8 bases, and the junction held 2 bases outside the gene matches. The CDR3 contains 15 residues. CDR3 nucleotide sequence: TGCGCCAGCAGCTTGGGGACAGGGGGTTATTCACCCCTCCACTTT. It encodes CASSLGTGGYSPLHF.

The chain employs TRBV7-8 and TRBJ2-7; 10 positions agree with TRBD1. Germline assignment: CDR1 SGHVS and CDR2 FQNEAQ. The CDR3 loop spans 17 amino acids. Trimming at V came to 5 bases and at J to 3 bases, leaving 13 bases not matched to a gene. DNA of the CDR3: TGTGCCAGCAGCGCCCGGGACAGGGGTATTGTCGGCTACGAGCAGTACTTC. It codes for CASSARDRGIVGYEQYF.

The chain links TRBV11-2 to TRBJ2-2; D is unresolved. Germline loops: CDR1 SGHAT, CDR2 FQNNGV. Trimming removed 1 base at V and 14 bases at J, with 11 bases between. The CDR3 consists of 12 residues. The CDR3 sequence: CASSLVSDFLFF. DNA for the CDR3: TGTGCCAGCAGCTTAGTCTCCGACTTTCTGTTTTTT. Full variable domain (remainder filled in from reference TRBV11-2 and TRBJ2-2): EAGVAQSPRYKIIEKRQSVAFWCNPISGHATLYWYQQILGQGPKLLIQFQNNGVVDDSQLPKDRFSAERLKGVDSTLKIQPAKLEDSAVYLCASSLVSDFLFFGEGSRLTVL.

The chain recombines TRBV5-1 with TRBJ2-6; no definite D call. Trimming pared 1 base from V and 1 base from J, leaving 6 bases between. Germline V lookup: CDR1 SGHRS, CDR2 YFSETQ. CDR3 length: 15 residues. In DNA, the CDR3 is TGCGCCAGCAGCTTGACGGAGTCTGGGGCCAACGTCCTGACTTTC. As protein: CASSLTESGANVLTF.

The rearrangement joins TRBV7-8 to TRBJ2-7; TRBD2 matches 9 bases. CDR3 length: 16 amino acids. The ends lost 5 bases at V and 4 bases at J; junction bases unmatched: 12. Germline CDR1 reads SGHVS; CDR2 reads FQNEAQ. The chain's CDR3 is CASSALAGGPGYEQYF. As DNA, the CDR3 is TGTGCCAGCAGCGCCCTTGCGGGGGGGCCCGGTTACGAGCAGTACTTC.

This chain uses TRBV12-5 with TRBJ2-3; 11 bases are shared with TRBD1. The germline V gene encodes CDR1 LGHNT and CDR2 FRNRAP. The CDR3 runs to 16 residues. V was clipped by 4 bases and J by 2 bases; unmatched bases: 5. DNA of the CDR3: TGTGCTAGTGGTTCCGGGACAGGGGGTGACACAGATACGCAGTATTTT. The encoded protein is CASGSGTGGDTDTQYF.

The chain recombines TRBV5-6 with TRBJ1-4; 8 nucleotides match TRBD1. CDR1 is SGHDT, CDR2 YYEEEE, per germline. The CDR3 sequence is 16 residues long. Trimming took 0 bases from V and 1 from J; bases not matched to a gene: 2. CDR3 DNA: TGTGCCAGCAGCTTGGACGACAGGGGAACTAATGAAAAACTGTTTTTT. Translation gives CASSLDDRGTNEKLFF.

The rearrangement uses TRBV5-1 and TRBJ2-3, with D unclear. V was cut by 2 bases and J by 0 bases, with 7 bases left in between. The V gene's germline CDR1 is SGHRS and CDR2 YFSETQ. The CDR3 consists of 14 residues. The CDR3 nucleotides read TGCGCCAGCAGCTTTCCCCAAAGCACAGATACGCAGTATTTT. It translates to CASSFPQSTDTQYF.